The 25 T cell receptor beta chains presented below share a single source sample, sequenced in a study of blood T cell repertoires in COVID-19. Assay used: immunoSEQ multiplex PCR; TCRdb lists only in-frame clones, some missing. The sample has roughly 150,000 clones, about 80% seen once. The source material was PBMCs or T cells enriched from blood (not recorded which). The receptors stem from a woman between 65 and 79 years old in a cohort exposed to, infected with or recovered from COVID-19 (not recorded which).

This clone appeared a single time. The chain recombines TRBV15 with TRBJ2-7; TRBD2 might be the D (5 bases). CDR3 length: 14 residues. V was clipped by 1 base and J by 5 bases, with 12 bases between them. Germline V lookup: CDR1 LNHNV, CDR2 YYDKDF (reference sequence). CDR3 loop: CATSRGLAYDEQYF. Written as DNA, the CDR3 is TGTGCCACCAGCAGAGGTCTAGCCTACGACGAGCAGTACTTC.

There are a few counts of this clone. The chain employs TRBV7-2 and TRBJ2-5, with 7 bases identical to TRBD1. CDR1 and CDR2 from the germline V gene are SGHTA and FQGNSA. The CDR3 consists of 12 residues. V lost 5 bases to trimming and J lost 7 bases; unmatched junction nucleotides: 4. The CDR3 sequence is CASSPDRSTQYF. CDR3 DNA: TGTGCCAGCAGCCCGGACAGGTCGACCCAGTACTTC.

This clone appeared a few times. The V and J genes are TRBV5-6 and TRBJ1-3, with D perhaps matching TRBD1 (6 bases). CDR3 length equals 16 residues. Germline V lookup: CDR1 SGHDT, CDR2 YYEEEE. The V and J ends lost 2 bases and 0 bases respectively, with 12 bases between them. The CDR3 loop reads CASSFPGEPSGNTIYF. CDR3 DNA: TGTGCCAGCAGCTTCCCAGGGGAACCCTCTGGAAACACCATATATTTT.

The V gene is TRBV6-2 or TRBV6-3, the J gene TRBJ2-3, with 7 bases aligning to TRBD2. V shed 4 bases, J shed 2 bases, and the junction held 3 bases outside the gene matches. Germline values: CDR1 MNHEY, CDR2 SVGEGT. This CDR3 has 14 amino acids. The CDR3 sequence is CASSWRGITDTQYF. In nucleotides, the CDR3 is TGTGCCAGCAGTTGGCGGGGGATCACAGATACGCAGTATTTT.

J is TRBJ1-4 and V is TRBV11-2; no clear D gene. This CDR3 region has 13 residues. CDR1 and CDR2 from the germline V gene are SGHAT and FQNNGV. Trimming shortened V by 3 bases and J by 5 bases, and 7 bases separated the two germline ends. In DNA form, the CDR3 reads TGTGCCAGCAGCTTCACGGAGAATGAAAAACTGTTTTTT. Its protein product is CASSFTENEKLFF.

The chain has TRBV6-2 or TRBV6-3 and TRBJ1-3; 8 bases agree with TRBD1. The CDR3 length is 16 residues. The ends lost 4 bases at V and 1 base at J; junction bases unmatched: 6. CDR1 MNHEY and CDR2 SVGEGT come from the germline V gene. CDR3 residues: CASSSTGTGSGNTIYF. As DNA, the CDR3 is TGTGCCAGCAGTTCGACCGGGACAGGATCTGGAAACACCATATATTTT.

The chain employs TRBV6-5 and TRBJ2-7; TRBD2 matches at 13 bases. Germline V CDR1 and CDR2: MNHEY, SVGAGI. The CDR3 has 15 residues. With V trimmed by 9 bases and J by 0 bases, 5 bases remained unmatched. The CDR3 region is CASERLAGGSYEQYF. Here the CDR3 DNA reads TGTGCCAGTGAGAGACTAGCGGGGGGCTCCTACGAGCAGTACTTC.

The chain is built from TRBV28 and TRBJ2-3, with 11 bases identical to TRBD2. V trimming: 0 bases; J trimming: 0 bases; junction bases outside the gene matches: 11. The germline V gene encodes CDR1 MDHEN and CDR2 SYDVKM. The CDR3 loop spans 20 amino acids. DNA of the CDR3: TGTGCCAGCAGTTTATGGGGATGGGGACTAGCGGACTCTAGCACAGATACGCAGTATTTT. It translates to CASSLWGWGLADSSTDTQYF.

The chain has TRBV10-3 and TRBJ2-3; 7 bases fit TRBD2. Trimming at V came to 8 bases and at J to 1 base, leaving 3 bases not matched to a gene. Germline values: CDR1 ENHRY, CDR2 SYGVKD. CDR3 length: 13 amino acids. CDR3 DNA sequence: TGTGCCATCGAGGGAGGGGGCACAGATACGCAGTATTTT. The encoded protein is CAIEGGGTDTQYF.

The J gene is TRBJ2-2, the V gene TRBV19; 12 nucleotides align to TRBD2. The CDR3 loop spans 16 amino acids. The V gene end was trimmed by 5 bases and the J gene end by 4 bases; junction bases not matched to a gene: 5. Germline values: CDR1 LNHDA, CDR2 SQIVND (reference sequence). For the CDR3, the DNA is TGTGCCAGTAGTTCCCTAGCGGGAGGGATCACCGGGGAGCTGTTTTTT. Translation gives CASSSLAGGITGELFF.

The chain combines TRBV19 with TRBJ2-1; 9 bases line up with TRBD2. The CDR3 totals 17 residues. The germline CDR1 and CDR2 sequences are LNHDA and SQIVND (reference sequence). V lost 1 base to trimming and J lost 7 bases; unmatched junction nucleotides: 11. The chain's CDR3 is CASSIVLGTSMGNEQFF. Here the CDR3 DNA reads TGTGCCAGTAGTATAGTCCTCGGGACTAGCATGGGGAATGAGCAGTTCTTC.

The chain links TRBV19 to TRBJ1-5; the D is unclear. This CDR3 has 14 amino acids. CDR1 and CDR2 (germline): LNHDA, SQIVND (reference sequence). Trimming took 1 base from V and 4 from J, leaving 8 bases between them. The CDR3 DNA follows: TGTGCCAGTAGTATAGCCCCCCTGAATCAGCCCCAGCATTTT. This translates into CASSIAPLNQPQHF.

The chain combines TRBV19 with TRBJ2-1; a possible D gene is TRBD1 (5 bases). In germline, CDR1 is LNHDA, CDR2 SQIVND (reference sequence). CDR3 size: 15 residues. The germline V and J ends were trimmed by 3 bases and 5 bases, with 14 bases remaining between them. The CDR3: CASSMGRASHNEQFF. DNA of the CDR3: TGTGCCAGTAGTATGGGCAGGGCATCTCACAATGAGCAGTTCTTC.

This chain uses TRBV13 with TRBJ2-1; the D gene is possibly TRBD2 (7 bases). CDR3 length: 17 amino acids. Trimming left V 6 bases short and J 2 bases short, with 20 bases between. CDR1 and CDR2 from the germline V gene are PRHDT and FYEKMQ (reference sequence). The CDR3 is CASRRRGAGSPYNEQFF. DNA for the CDR3: TGTGCCAGCAGACGTCGGGGGGCGGGTTCACCCTACAATGAGCAGTTCTTC.

The chain has TRBV5-1 and TRBJ2-3; 8 nucleotides align to TRBD1. The germline gives CDR1 SGHRS, CDR2 YFSETQ. V lost 4 bases, J lost 3 bases, and 7 bases stayed unmatched. The CDR3 has 15 residues. CDR3 residues: CASSGEGQETDTQYF. In nucleotides, the CDR3 is TGCGCCAGCAGCGGTGAGGGACAGGAAACAGATACGCAGTATTTT. Drawing the rest from reference TRBV5-1 and TRBJ2-3, the complete variable domain is KAGVTQTPRYLIKTRGQQVTLSCSPISGHRSVSWYQQTPGQGLQFLFEYFSETQRNKGNFPGRFSGRQFSNSRSEMNVSTLELGDSALYLCASSGEGQETDTQYFGPGTRLTVL.

Regarding this clone: A junction boundary mismatches the germline segment, possibly from a read error. The chain employs TRBV2 and TRBJ2-1; 10 bases fit TRBD2. CDR1 and CDR2 from the germline V gene are SNHLY and FYNNEI. This CDR3 contains 14 residues. The CDR3 sequence: CASREGLAGGEQFF. As DNA, the CDR3 is TGTGCCAGCAGGGAAGGGTTAGCGGGAGGCGAGCAGTTCTTC.

This clone was seen once. The chain links TRBV12-5 to TRBJ1-1; 11 positions agree with TRBD1. Germline CDR1 reads LGHNT; CDR2 reads FRNRAP. V shed 1 base, J shed 6 bases, and the junction held 4 bases outside the gene matches. CDR3 size: 15 residues. The CDR3 nucleotides are TGTGCTAGTGGTTTGGCAGGACAGGGGGCCGCTGAAGCTTTCTTT. Protein product: CASGLAGQGAAEAFF.

The V gene is TRBV2, the J gene TRBJ1-6, with a weak D call TRBD1 (6 bases). The CDR3 totals 14 residues. The germline CDR1 and CDR2 sequences are SNHLY and FYNNEI. V lost 4 bases, J lost 6 bases, and 10 bases lay in between. CDR3 protein: CASSVGRGNSPLHF. The CDR3 DNA follows: TGTGCCAGCAGTGTTGGCAGGGGTAATTCACCCCTCCACTTT.

The rearrangement uses TRBV6-5 and TRBJ2-5; TRBD2 might be the D (5 bases). The CDR3 has 13 residues. Germline CDR1 is MNHEY and CDR2 is SVGAGI. Trimming removed 2 bases at V and 5 bases at J, with 9 bases between. Here the CDR3 reads CASSYAPGETQYF. In DNA form, the CDR3 reads TGTGCCAGCAGTTACGCGCCGGGGGAGACCCAGTACTTC.

In regard to this clone: Distinct nucleotide sequences in the sample also encode this CDR3. V and J are TRBV20-1 and TRBJ2-3, with 9 bases fitting TRBD2. CDR1 is DFQATT, CDR2 SNEGSKA, per germline (reference sequence). This CDR3 comprises 15 residues. The V segment lost 3 bases and the J segment 3 bases; nucleotides outside the gene matches: 7. CDR3 amino acids: CSASLREGLTDTQYF. In DNA, the CDR3 is TGCAGTGCTAGTTTGCGGGAGGGCCTTACAGATACGCAGTATTTT.

The V gene is TRBV7-2, the J gene TRBJ1-6; 8 bases align to TRBD1. The CDR3 length is 15 residues. The germline gives CDR1 SGHTA, CDR2 FQGNSA. Germline trimming cut 7 bases from V and 7 bases from J; bases unmatched to any gene: 9. The DNA of the CDR3 is TGTGCCAGCACCCCGCGACAGGGGAGGAATTCACCCCTCCACTTT. Encoded protein: CASTPRQGRNSPLHF.

The chain has TRBV21-1 and TRBJ1-5. TRBV21-1 constitutes a pseudogene. This CDR3 has 11 residues. The CDR3 sequence is CASCSPRPQHF. The CDR3 coding sequence is TGTGCCAGCTGCTCCCCTAGGCCCCAGCATTTT.

V and J are TRBV3-1 (or the pseudogene TRBV3-2) and TRBJ2-3; 13 positions match TRBD2. CDR3 length equals 21 residues. Germline CDR1 reads LGHDT; CDR2 reads YNNKEL (reference sequence). Unmatched junction bases numbered 14, after V lost 0 bases and J lost 2 bases. In nucleotides, the CDR3 is TGTGCCAGCAGCCAAGATCGGGAGACTAGCGGGAGGCTCCCTCACACAGATACGCAGTATTTT. Its protein is CASSQDRETSGRLPHTDTQYF.

The chain carries TRBV7-2 and TRBJ2-1; D is perhaps TRBD1 (6 bases). In germline, CDR1 is SGHTA, CDR2 FQGNSA. The CDR3 has 14 amino acids. Trimming shortened V by 2 bases and J by 7 bases, and 12 bases separated the two germline ends. In DNA, the CDR3 is TGTGCCAGCAGCTTAAATCAGGGGATTAATGAGCAGTTCTTC. Protein product: CASSLNQGINEQFF.

CDR3 amino acids: CASSRVTDTQYF. Written as DNA, the CDR3 is TGTGCCAGCTCCAGGGTCACAGATACGCAGTATTTT. The chain couples TRBV7-2 to TRBJ2-3; tentatively, D is TRBD1 (5 bases). The germline V gene has CDR1 SGHTA and CDR2 FQGNSA. Trimming cost V 8 bases and J 2 bases, with 8 bases left between them. The CDR3 covers 12 residues.